Each of the 23 T cell receptor beta chains below was sequenced from the same sample in a study of OX40 agonist ivuxolimab in advanced cancers. Sequenced by immunoSEQ multiplex PCR; TCRdb stores in-frame clones only, minus some. The repertoire has tens of thousands of clones, 87% of them found once; the top ten carry roughly 1.3%. Specimen: CD4+ or CD8+ T cells sorted from blood, collected in a trial of the OX40 agonist ivuxolimab. The receptor set was obtained from an adult with an advanced solid tumor such as melanoma, head and neck, liver or kidney cancer.

The chain carries TRBV29-1 and TRBJ1-1; D is possibly TRBD1 (5 bases). The CDR3 is 11 residues long. The germline CDR1 and CDR2 sequences are SQVTM and ANQGSEA. Trimming took 3 bases from V and 8 from J, leaving 10 bases between them. The CDR3 here is CSVEEGWEAFF. CDR3 DNA: TGCAGCGTTGAGGAGGGGTGGGAAGCTTTCTTT.

This chain joins TRBV18 and TRBJ2-7, with 9 bases that match TRBD1. V trimming: 3 bases; J trimming: 6 bases; junction bases outside the gene matches: 3. Germline V gene data show CDR1 as KGHSH and CDR2 as LQKENI. The CDR3 contains 13 residues. The CDR3, as DNA: TGTGCCAGCTCACCGGGACAGGGAGGCGAGCAGTACTTC. Translating it yields CASSPGQGGEQYF.

The rearrangement links TRBV6-6 to TRBJ1-2; the D is unclear. V was cut by 0 bases and J by 4 bases, with 6 bases left in between. There are 13 residues in the CDR3. Germline-derived CDR1 and CDR2 are MNHNY and SVGAGI (reference sequence). CDR3 nucleotides: TGTGCCAGCAGTTACTCGGCAGGCTATGGCTACACCTTC. It encodes CASSYSAGYGYTF.

This chain uses TRBV14 with TRBJ1-3; tentatively, D is TRBD1 (5 bases). The CDR3 totals 14 residues. Trimming stripped 3 bases from V and 6 bases from J, with 12 bases between. Germline CDR1 SGHDN, CDR2 FVKESK. The CDR3 bases are TGTGCCAGCAGCCATCTTGGGGCGGAAAACACCATATATTTT. It encodes CASSHLGAENTIYF.

The chain combines TRBV7-2 with TRBJ1-2; D is unresolved. The CDR3 is made up of 14 amino acids. Between the trimmed V and J ends, which lost 2 bases and 7 bases, there was a span of 14 bases. The germline V gene encodes CDR1 SGHTA and CDR2 FQGNSA. CDR3 sequence: CASSLSSSPGGYTF. CDR3 coding DNA: TGTGCCAGCAGCTTATCTAGCTCTCCGGGTGGCTACACCTTC.

This clone was detected a few times. The V call is TRBV2, the J call TRBJ2-1; 9 bases map to TRBD2. Germline assignment: CDR1 SNHLY and CDR2 FYNNEI. V gave up 2 bases and J gave up 7 bases; unmatched junction bases: 6. This CDR3 is 15 amino acids long. CDR3 bases: TGTGCCAGCAGTGAAAGGACTAGCGAGAAAAATGAGCAGTTCTTC. Protein product: CASSERTSEKNEQFF.

The chain is built from TRBV4-1 and TRBJ2-3; D not resolved. The ends were cut back, 2 bases at V and 4 bases at J, with 10 bases in the middle. The CDR3 contains 14 residues. Germline values: CDR1 MGHRA, CDR2 YSYEKL. The CDR3 loop is CASSQRHGPDTQYF. In DNA, the CDR3 is TGCGCCAGCAGCCAAAGGCATGGCCCAGATACGCAGTATTTT.

The chain has TRBV6-6 and TRBJ2-5; maybe TRBD1 (6 bases). Germline CDR1 reads MNHNY; CDR2 reads SVGAGI (reference sequence). The CDR3 has 13 residues. Trimming took off 6 bases at V and 3 bases at J, with 11 bases between the two ends. CDR3 DNA sequence: TGTGCCAGCAGACAGGGTGGAGAAGAGACCCAGTACTTC. It translates to CASRQGGEETQYF.

The genes are TRBV5-4 and TRBJ2-1; 9 positions agree with TRBD2. In germline, CDR1 is SGHNT, CDR2 YYREEE (reference sequence). This CDR3 has 15 residues. Unmatched junction bases numbered 6, after V lost 4 bases and J lost 4 bases. Here the CDR3 DNA reads TGTGCCAGCAGCCCTTCGACTAGCGGATACAATGAGCAGTTCTTC. Protein: CASSPSTSGYNEQFF. The full variable domain, its missing parts supplied by reference TRBV5-4 and TRBJ2-1, is ETGVTQSPTHLIKTRGQQVTLRCSSQSGHNTVSWYQQALGQGPQFIFQYYREEENGRGNFPPRFSGLQFPNYSSELNVNALELDDSALYLCASSPSTSGYNEQFFGPGTRLTVL.

This clone has more than one count but fewer than ten. The chain joins TRBV14 to TRBJ1-1; the D gene is possibly TRBD1 (6 bases). Germline V gives CDR1 SGHDN, CDR2 FVKESK. With 4 bases removed from V and 1 base from J, the gap between germline ends came to 10 bases. The CDR3 sequence is 14 residues long. This chain's CDR3 is CASSRQARNTEAFF. The CDR3 DNA reads as TGTGCCAGCAGCCGACAGGCTCGGAACACTGAAGCTTTCTTT.

The chain is built from TRBV6-5 and TRBJ2-4, with D hard to call. Germline CDR1 and CDR2: MNHEY and SVGAGI. The CDR3 totals 16 residues. The germline V and J ends were trimmed by 0 bases and 1 base, with 10 bases remaining between them. The CDR3 loop reads CASSYSIGRAKNIQYF. In nucleotides, the CDR3 is TGTGCCAGCAGTTACTCGATCGGTAGGGCCAAAAACATTCAGTACTTC.

This chain links TRBV11-2 with TRBJ2-5, with D perhaps matching TRBD2 (6 bases). Trimming took 1 base from V and 5 from J, leaving 14 bases between them. Per germline, CDR1 SGHAT and CDR2 FQNNGV. The CDR3 runs 15 residues. CDR3 sequence reads: CASSLAGVRLETQYF. The CDR3 DNA reads as TGTGCCAGCAGCTTAGCGGGGGTCCGCCTTGAGACCCAGTACTTC.

The CDR3, as DNA: TGTGCCAGCAGCTTAGGAGGTCCCTCCTACGAGCAGTACTTC. Protein sequence: CASSLGGPSYEQYF. The chain employs TRBV7-6 and TRBJ2-7; D is uncertain. This CDR3 is 14 amino acids long. Trimming removed 1 base at V and 0 bases at J, with 7 bases between. Germline V lookup: CDR1 SGHVS, CDR2 FNYEAQ.

This clone has a single count. The rearrangement links TRBV27 to TRBJ1-5; D is possibly TRBD1 (6 bases). V was shortened by 6 bases and J by 6 bases, with 12 bases between the two germline ends. Germline values: CDR1 MNHEY, CDR2 SMNVEV (reference sequence). The CDR3 is 13 amino acids. The CDR3 loop is CASSYRVGQPQHF. Written as DNA, the CDR3 is TGTGCCAGCAGCTACAGGGTTGGTCAGCCCCAGCATTTT.

This clone was seen repeatedly, ten times or more. The genes are TRBV11-1 and TRBJ2-7; a weak D match, TRBD1 (6 bases). Trimming cost V 5 bases and J 0 bases, with 14 bases left between them. Germline values: CDR1 SGHAT, CDR2 FQDESV (reference sequence). The CDR3 totals 15 residues. The CDR3 is CASSPVQGSSYEQYF. CDR3 coding DNA: TGTGCCAGCAGCCCAGTCCAGGGGAGCTCCTACGAGCAGTACTTC.

The chain has TRBV6-5 and TRBJ2-7; no clear D. Trimming pared 6 bases from V and 2 bases from J, leaving 17 bases between. Per the germline V gene, CDR1 is MNHEY and CDR2 is SVGAGI. The CDR3 has 15 amino acids. The CDR3 DNA follows: TGTGCCAGCAGCCAATTCCGGGCAGGCCCCTACGAGCAGTACTTC. This translates into CASSQFRAGPYEQYF.

The V call is TRBV10-2, the J call TRBJ1-3; 7 bases agree with TRBD1. Germline lookup yields CDR1 WSHSY and CDR2 SAAADI. CDR3 length: 15 amino acids. With V trimmed by 4 bases and J by 2 bases, 5 bases remained unmatched. The CDR3 region is CASSGTGLTGNTIYF. For the CDR3, the DNA is TGCGCCAGCAGTGGGACAGGCCTCACTGGAAACACCATATATTTT.

This clone appeared a few times. The chain carries TRBV6-6 and TRBJ2-1; 9 bases line up with TRBD2. The CDR3 has 12 amino acids. CDR1 and CDR2 (germline): MNHNY, SVGAGI (reference sequence). Trimming removed 8 bases from V and 9 bases from J; junction bases left unmatched: 5. CDR3 in DNA: TGTGCCAGCTCCGGAGCGGGGGGTGAGCAGTTCTTC. Amino acids: CASSGAGGEQFF.

This chain joins TRBV6-1 and TRBJ2-7; D assignment may be TRBD1 or TRBD2 (7 bases each). V shed 11 bases and J shed 2 bases, with 13 bases lying between them. Looked up from germline, CDR1 is MNHNS and CDR2 is SASEGT. The CDR3 runs 12 residues. CDR3 in amino acids: CASGGDPYEQYF. CDR3 bases: TGTGCCTCAGGGGGGGACCCCTACGAGCAGTACTTC.

The rearrangement links TRBV7-2 to TRBJ2-3; D gene ambiguous. Trimming stripped 0 bases from V and 7 bases from J, with 8 bases between. The germline CDR1 and CDR2 sequences are SGHTA and FQGNSA. This CDR3 has 13 amino acids. DNA for the CDR3: TGTGCCAGCAGCTTAGCGTTAGGAAATACGCAGTATTTT. It specifies CASSLALGNTQYF.

This chain joins TRBV6-1 and TRBJ1-5; 10 nucleotides agree with TRBD1. V dropped 4 bases and J dropped 4; count of bases not matched to a gene: 7. From germline, CDR1 is MNHNS and CDR2 SASEGT. The CDR3 contains 16 residues. CDR3 in amino acids: CASSGSGTGVNQPQHF. In DNA form, the CDR3 reads TGTGCCAGCAGTGGATCCGGGACAGGGGTTAATCAGCCCCAGCATTTT.

This clone has only a few counts. The V gene is TRBV7-2, the J gene TRBJ1-5; D possibly corresponds to TRBD1 (5 bases). The germline gives CDR1 SGHTA, CDR2 FQGNSA. V gave up 7 bases and J gave up 6 bases, with 22 bases separating them. CDR3 length: 16 amino acids. The CDR3 DNA sequence: TGTGCCAGCACCCTGGGGGACGGAGGCCCGGCTCAGCCCCAGCATTTT. It codes for CASTLGDGGPAQPQHF.

The gene calls are TRBV29-1 and TRBJ1-2; D is ambiguous. The ends were cut back, 3 bases at V and 3 bases at J, with 11 bases in the middle. Germline assignment: CDR1 SQVTM and CDR2 ANQGSEA. The CDR3 is made up of 13 amino acids. CDR3 sequence reads: CSVEVQSYYGYTF. CDR3 DNA: TGCAGCGTTGAGGTCCAGTCCTACTATGGCTACACCTTC.